This record concerns one T cell receptor (beta chain) sequence. The data derive from a study of shared clonotypes between healthy human individuals. Per germline, CDR1 LNHDA and CDR2 SQIVND (reference sequence). V was pared by 1 base and J by 7 bases, with 20 bases between. This CDR3 has 17 residues. Some clones are missing from TCRdb's copy, which holds only in-frame ones; the method was immunoSEQ multiplex PCR. The top ten hold roughly 0.82% of the sample, which has around 1.1 million clones, roughly 77% seen once. The V and J genes are TRBV19 and TRBJ1-5; tentative D call: TRBD1 (6 bases). The sample consisted of memory CD4+ T cells from PBMCs. Subset of the sample: CD45RA-negative fraction. The TCR sequence derives from a man aged 18 to 30 in good health. Some clones in this sample may be carry-over from other donors' samples. The CDR3 DNA follows: TGTGCCAGTAGTATAGGGGTACGGGGGGCCATCCCCCAGCCCCAGCATTTT. Its translation: CASSIGVRGAIPQPQHF.